This TCR beta chain was captured by sequencing in a study of blood T cell repertoires in COVID-19. Study-wide context: COVID-19 samples from acute and convalescent phases originated in the United States, Italy and Spain. Sources were T cells, B-cell-depleted T cells, or PBMCs; the material itself was cDNA or gDNA.

How the authors handled the data: Cell counts per sample came from amplifying reference gene primers. The table came from immunoSEQ multiplex PCR; TCRdb's copy has only in-frame clones and leaves some out. The DNA gave D and trimming, while V, J and clone size come from that table. The data show approximately 470,000 clones, approximately 85% seen once. Looked up from germline, CDR1 is SGHAT and CDR2 is FQDESV (reference sequence). With 5 bases removed from V and 2 bases from J, the gap between germline ends came to 6 bases. CDR3 length: 13 residues. The chain uses TRBV11-1 and TRBJ1-4; D is unresolved. Sequenced: peripheral blood. The source is a human donor in a cohort sampled during active COVID-19. This chain's CDR3 is CASSTTTNEKLFF. The DNA for the CDR3 is TGTGCCAGCAGCACAACCACTAATGAAAAACTGTTTTTT.